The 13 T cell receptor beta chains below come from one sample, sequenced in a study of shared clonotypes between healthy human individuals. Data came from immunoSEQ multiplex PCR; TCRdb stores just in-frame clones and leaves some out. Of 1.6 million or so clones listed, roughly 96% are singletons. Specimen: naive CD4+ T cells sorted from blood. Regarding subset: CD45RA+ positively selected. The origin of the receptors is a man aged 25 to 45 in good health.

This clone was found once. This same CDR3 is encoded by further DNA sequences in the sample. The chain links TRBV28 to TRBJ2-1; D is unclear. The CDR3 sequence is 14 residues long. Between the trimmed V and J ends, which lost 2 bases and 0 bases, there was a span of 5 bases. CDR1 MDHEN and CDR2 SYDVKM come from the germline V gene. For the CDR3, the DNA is TGTGCCAGCAGTTTAACTGGCTCCTACAATGAGCAGTTCTTC. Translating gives CASSLTGSYNEQFF.

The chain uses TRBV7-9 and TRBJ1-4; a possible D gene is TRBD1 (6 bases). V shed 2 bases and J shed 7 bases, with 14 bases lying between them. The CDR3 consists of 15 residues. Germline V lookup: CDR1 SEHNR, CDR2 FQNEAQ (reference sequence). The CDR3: CASSLQGPGGEKLFF. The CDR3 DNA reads TGTGCCAGCAGCTTACAGGGGCCGGGGGGTGAAAAACTGTTTTTT.

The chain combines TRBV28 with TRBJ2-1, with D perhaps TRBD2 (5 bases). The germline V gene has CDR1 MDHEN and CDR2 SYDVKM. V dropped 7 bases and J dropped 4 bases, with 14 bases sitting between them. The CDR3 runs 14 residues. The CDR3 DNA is TGTGCCAGCACCCCGGGAAACTTTTACAATGAGCAGTTCTTC. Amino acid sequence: CASTPGNFYNEQFF.

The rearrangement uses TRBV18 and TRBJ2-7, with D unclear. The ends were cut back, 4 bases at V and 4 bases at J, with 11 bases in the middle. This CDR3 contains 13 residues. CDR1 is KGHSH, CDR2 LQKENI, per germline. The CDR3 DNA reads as TGTGCCAGCTCACTTGACTCGGAATACGAGCAGTACTTC. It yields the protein CASSLDSEYEQYF.

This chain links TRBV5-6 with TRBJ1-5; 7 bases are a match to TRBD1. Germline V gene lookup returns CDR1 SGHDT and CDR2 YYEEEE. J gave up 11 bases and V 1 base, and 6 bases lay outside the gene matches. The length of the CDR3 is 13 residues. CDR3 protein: CASSLSRGAAQHF. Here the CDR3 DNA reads TGTGCCAGCAGCTTGAGCAGGGGGGCCGCCCAGCATTTT.

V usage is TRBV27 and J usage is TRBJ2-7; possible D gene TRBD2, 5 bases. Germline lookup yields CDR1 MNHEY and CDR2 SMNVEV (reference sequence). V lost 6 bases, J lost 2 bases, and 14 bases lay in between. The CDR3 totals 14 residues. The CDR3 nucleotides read TGTGCCAGCAGCAAAACCCCCGGGACCTACGAGCAGTACTTC. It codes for CASSKTPGTYEQYF.

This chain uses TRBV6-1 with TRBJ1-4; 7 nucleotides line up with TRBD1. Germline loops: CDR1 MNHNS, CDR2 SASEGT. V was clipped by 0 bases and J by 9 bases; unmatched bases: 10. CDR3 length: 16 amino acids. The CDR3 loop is CASSEAATGWRQKLFF. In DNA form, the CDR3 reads TGTGCCAGCAGTGAAGCTGCGACAGGGTGGAGGCAAAAACTGTTTTTT.

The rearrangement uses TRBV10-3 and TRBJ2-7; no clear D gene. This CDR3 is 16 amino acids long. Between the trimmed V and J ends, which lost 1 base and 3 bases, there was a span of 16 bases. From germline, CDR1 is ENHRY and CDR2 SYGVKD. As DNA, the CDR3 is TGTGCCATCAGTGAGTTAAAGGGAAGGAAGGGCTACGAGCAGTACTTC. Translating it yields CAISELKGRKGYEQYF.

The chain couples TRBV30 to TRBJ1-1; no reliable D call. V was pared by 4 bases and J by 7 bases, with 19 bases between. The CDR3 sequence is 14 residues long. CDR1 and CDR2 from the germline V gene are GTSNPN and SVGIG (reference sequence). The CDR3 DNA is TGTGCCTGGATGGGTACCTGGGTGGCAAATGAAGCTTTCTTT. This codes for CAWMGTWVANEAFF.

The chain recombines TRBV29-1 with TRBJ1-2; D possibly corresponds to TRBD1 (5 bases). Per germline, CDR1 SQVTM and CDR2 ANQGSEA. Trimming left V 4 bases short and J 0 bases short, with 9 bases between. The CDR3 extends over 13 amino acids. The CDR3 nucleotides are TGCAGCGTTGGGGGGTTAGCTAACTATGGCTACACCTTC. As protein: CSVGGLANYGYTF.

CDR3 in DNA: TGCGCCAGCAGCCAAGTCGGGGCGGGTCTTGAAAAACTGTTTTTT. Its protein is CASSQVGAGLEKLFF. V usage is TRBV4-1 and J usage is TRBJ1-4; D may be TRBD1 (5 bases). The CDR3 length is 15 residues. From germline, CDR1 is MGHRA and CDR2 YSYEKL. The V gene lost 1 base and the J gene lost 7 bases, with 13 bases spanning the gap.

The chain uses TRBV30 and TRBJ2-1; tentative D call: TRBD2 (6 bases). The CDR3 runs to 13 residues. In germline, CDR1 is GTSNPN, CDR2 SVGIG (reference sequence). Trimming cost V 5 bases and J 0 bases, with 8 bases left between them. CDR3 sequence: CAWGGISYNEQFF. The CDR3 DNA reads TGTGCCTGGGGAGGGATCTCCTACAATGAGCAGTTCTTC.

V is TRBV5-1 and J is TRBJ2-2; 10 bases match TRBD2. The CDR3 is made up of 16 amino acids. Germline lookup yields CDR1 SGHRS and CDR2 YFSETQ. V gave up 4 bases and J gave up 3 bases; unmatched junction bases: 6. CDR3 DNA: TGCGCCAGCAGCCTCGCTAGCGGGAGCTACACCGGGGAGCTGTTTTTT. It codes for CASSLASGSYTGELFF.